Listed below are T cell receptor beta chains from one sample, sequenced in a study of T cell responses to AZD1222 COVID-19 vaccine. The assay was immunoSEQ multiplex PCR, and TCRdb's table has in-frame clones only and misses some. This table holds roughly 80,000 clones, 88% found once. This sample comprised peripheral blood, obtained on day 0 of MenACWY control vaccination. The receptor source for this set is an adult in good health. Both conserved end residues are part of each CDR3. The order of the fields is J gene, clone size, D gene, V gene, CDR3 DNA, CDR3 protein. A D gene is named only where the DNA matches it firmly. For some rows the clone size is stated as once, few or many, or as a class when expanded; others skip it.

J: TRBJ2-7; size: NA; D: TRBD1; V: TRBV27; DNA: TGTGCCAGCAGTTTAGGGGGGACAGGGGTCTACGAGCAGTACTTC; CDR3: CASSLGGTGVYEQYF
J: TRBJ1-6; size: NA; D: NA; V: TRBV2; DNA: TGTGCCAGCAGTGAAAACAGGGAAAATAATTCACCCCTCCACTTT; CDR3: CASSENRENNSPLHF
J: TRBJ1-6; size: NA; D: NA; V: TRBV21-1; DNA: TGTGCCAGCAGCAAACTAAGTGTTGGGGATCCGGCCCACATTAATTCACCCCTCCACTTT; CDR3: CASSKLSVGDPAHINSPLHF
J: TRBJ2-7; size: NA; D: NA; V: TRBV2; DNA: TGTGCCAGCCTCCGGGACGGCACCTACGAGCAGTACTTC; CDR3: CASLRDGTYEQYF
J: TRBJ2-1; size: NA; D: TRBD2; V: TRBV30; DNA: TGTGCCTGGAGCAAAGGACTAGCGGGGGGCACCTCCGGGAATGAGCAGTTCTTC; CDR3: CAWSKGLAGGTSGNEQFF
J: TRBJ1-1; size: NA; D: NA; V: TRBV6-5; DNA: TGTGCCAGCAGCCCCCGACAGCTCATCACTGAAGCTTTCTTT; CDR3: CASSPRQLITEAFF
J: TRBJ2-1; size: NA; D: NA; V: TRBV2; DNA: TGTGCCAGCAGTGAATATAACGAATACAATGAGCAGTTCTTC; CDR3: CASSEYNEYNEQFF
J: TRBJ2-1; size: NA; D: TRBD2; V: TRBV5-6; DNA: TGTGCCAGCAGCTGGGGACTAGAGGGAGGGGGCAATGAGCAGTTCTTC; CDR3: CASSWGLEGGGNEQFF
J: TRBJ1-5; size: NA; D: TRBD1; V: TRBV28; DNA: TGTGCCAGCAGTTTTCCCCCAGGGGGGAGCAATCAGCCCCAGCATTTT; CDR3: CASSFPPGGSNQPQHF
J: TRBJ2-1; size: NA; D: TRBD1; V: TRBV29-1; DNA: TGCAGCGCTGTGCGCCTCGGACAGGGGTCTACCAATGAGCAGTTCTTC; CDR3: CSAVRLGQGSTNEQFF
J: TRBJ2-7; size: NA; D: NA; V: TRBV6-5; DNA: TGTGCCAGCAGTTCCATCGGCGACGAGCAGTACTTC; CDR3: CASSSIGDEQYF
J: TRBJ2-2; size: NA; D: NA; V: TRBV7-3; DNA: TGTGCCAGCAGCTTAACAGGGAGGACCGGGGAGCTGTTTTTT; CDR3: CASSLTGRTGELFF
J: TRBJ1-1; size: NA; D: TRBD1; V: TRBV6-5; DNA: TGTGCCAGCAGCCAAGACAGGGCAGACACTGAAGCTTTCTTT; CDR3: CASSQDRADTEAFF
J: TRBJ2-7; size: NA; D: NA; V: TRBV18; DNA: TGTGCCAGCTCACCACCGATGGGGGGCTCCTACGAGCAGTACTTC; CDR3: CASSPPMGGSYEQYF
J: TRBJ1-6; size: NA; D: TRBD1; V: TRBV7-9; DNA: TGTGCCAGCAGCTTGGGACAGGGGCATAGTTCACCCCTCCACTTT; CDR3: CASSLGQGHSSPLHF
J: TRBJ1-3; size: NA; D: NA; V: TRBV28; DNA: TGTGCCAGCAGTAGTGGGGGAACAACGGGAAACACCATATATTTT; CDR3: CASSSGGTTGNTIYF
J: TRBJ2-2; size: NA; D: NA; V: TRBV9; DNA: TGTGCCAGCAGCGTAGGAGGGAATACCGCCACCGGGGAGCTGTTTTTT; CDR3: CASSVGGNTATGELFF
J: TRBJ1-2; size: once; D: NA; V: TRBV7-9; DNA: TGTGCCAGCAGCTTAGGGCTTTCTCTCTATGGCTACACCTTC; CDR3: CASSLGLSLYGYTF
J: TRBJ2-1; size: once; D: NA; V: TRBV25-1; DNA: TGTGCCAGCAGGATAGGTTGGACAGCCTCTAATGAGCAGTTCTTC; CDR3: CASRIGWTASNEQFF
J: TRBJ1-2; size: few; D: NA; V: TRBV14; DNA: TGTGCCAGCAGCCTAGACGGAACTTATGGCTACACCTTC; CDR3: CASSLDGTYGYTF
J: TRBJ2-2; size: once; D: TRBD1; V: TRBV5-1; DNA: TGCGCCAGCAGAACGACAGGGGTTGTCACCGGGGAGCTGTTTTTT; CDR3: CASRTTGVVTGELFF
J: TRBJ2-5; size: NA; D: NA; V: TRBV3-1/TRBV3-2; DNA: TGTGCCAGCAGCCGGGGGCTTTGGACGGAGACCCAGTACTTC; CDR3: CASSRGLWTETQYF
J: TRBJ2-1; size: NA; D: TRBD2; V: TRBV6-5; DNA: TGTGCCAGCAGTCCTGGGAGCGGGGGCGGGTATGAGCAGTTCTTC; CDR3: CASSPGSGGGYEQFF
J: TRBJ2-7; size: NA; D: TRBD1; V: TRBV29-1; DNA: TGCAGCGTTGAAAGGCGGACAGGGGGCTCGGACGAGCAGTACTTC; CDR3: CSVERRTGGSDEQYF
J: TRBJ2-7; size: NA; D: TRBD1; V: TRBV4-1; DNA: TGCGCCAGCAGCCTGGGGACAGGGAGCTCCTACGAGCAGTACTTC; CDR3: CASSLGTGSSYEQYF
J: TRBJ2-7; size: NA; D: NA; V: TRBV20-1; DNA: TGCAGTGCTACCGGGGATGGCGAGCAGTACTTC; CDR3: CSATGDGEQYF